Below, 17 T cell receptor beta chains from the same sample are listed, as sequenced in a study of blood T cell repertoires in COVID-19. Assay used: immunoSEQ multiplex PCR; TCRdb lists only in-frame clones, some missing. The sample comprises 70,000 or so clones, roughly 87% of which are singletons, and roughly 6.1% rests with the top ten. The sample consisted of peripheral blood. The origin of the receptors is a woman in her 50s with acute or convalescent COVID-19.

The chain couples TRBV3-1 (or the pseudogene TRBV3-2) to TRBJ1-5; no firm D call. The V end was cut by 4 bases, the J end by 2 bases, with 6 bases between. The CDR3 length is 13 residues. The germline V gene has CDR1 LGHDT and CDR2 YNNKEL (reference sequence). In DNA, the CDR3 is TGTGCCAGCAGCCCGTCAGGCAATCAGCCCCAGCATTTT. This codes for CASSPSGNQPQHF.

The genes are TRBV5-4 and TRBJ1-4, with D possibly matching TRBD1 (5 bases). From germline, CDR1 is SGHNT and CDR2 YYREEE (reference sequence). V lost 3 bases to trimming and J lost 1 base, with 13 bases between them. The CDR3 has 16 amino acids. The CDR3 nucleotides read TGTGCCAGCAGCTGGGGGACTTCCGGAACTAATGAAAAACTGTTTTTT. Its translation is CASSWGTSGTNEKLFF.

The V and J genes are TRBV19 and TRBJ1-4; 10 nucleotides match TRBD1. CDR3 length: 17 residues. V lost 7 bases, J lost 0 bases, and 8 bases stayed unmatched. Germline CDR1 is LNHDA and CDR2 is SQIVND (reference sequence). Here the CDR3 DNA reads TGTGCCAGTACCAAGGACAGGGGGGGTGCAACTAATGAAAAACTGTTTTTT. Translated, it gives CASTKDRGGATNEKLFF. Together with reference TRBV19 and TRBJ1-4, the CDR3 gives the full variable domain: DGGITQSPKYLFRKEGQNVTLSCEQNLNHDAMYWYRQDPGQGLRLIYYSQIVNDFQKGDIAEGYSVSREKKESFPLTVTSAQKNPTAFYLCASTKDRGGATNEKLFFGSGTQLSVL.

V is TRBV28 and J is TRBJ1-5, with 12 positions matching TRBD1. Trimming removed 3 bases from V and 5 bases from J; junction bases left unmatched: 14. CDR3 length: 19 residues. Germline V gene lookup returns CDR1 MDHEN and CDR2 SYDVKM. The CDR3 DNA follows: TGTGCCAGCAGTTTCGCCTGGGACAGGGGGCGCGTATTGGATCAGCCCCAGCATTTT. This sequence encodes CASSFAWDRGRVLDQPQHF.

The rearrangement uses TRBV28 and TRBJ2-2; 9 bases fit TRBD2. J was trimmed by 0 bases and V by 6 bases; bases with no gene match: 2. The CDR3 loop spans 15 amino acids. Germline V CDR1 and CDR2: MDHEN, SYDVKM. In nucleotides, the CDR3 is TGTGCCAGCAGATCTAGCGGGGCGAACACCGGGGAGCTGTTTTTT. Protein: CASRSSGANTGELFF.

The rearrangement uses TRBV19 and TRBJ2-1; D gene ambiguous. Per the germline V gene, CDR1 is LNHDA and CDR2 is SQIVND (reference sequence). V was shortened by 7 bases and J by 7 bases, with 20 bases between the two germline ends. This CDR3 is built from 15 residues. The CDR3 coding sequence is TGTGCCAGTATGAGTGCCTTGGGTGGAGAGAATGAGCAGTTCTTC. As protein: CASMSALGGENEQFF.

The rearrangement links TRBV25-1 to TRBJ2-7; no firm D call. The CDR3 extends over 14 amino acids. V gave up 4 bases and J gave up 2 bases, with 12 bases separating them. The germline V gene encodes CDR1 MGHDK and CDR2 SYGVNS. This CDR3 is CASSGTGGAYEQYF. DNA for the CDR3: TGTGCCAGCAGTGGCACGGGTGGCGCCTACGAGCAGTACTTC.

J is TRBJ1-2 and V is TRBV4-3; D gene ambiguous. CDR3 length: 15 residues. Germline-derived CDR1 and CDR2 are LGHNA and YSLEER. The V end was cut by 0 bases, the J end by 4 bases, with 12 bases between. CDR3 residues: CASSQERELFYGYTF. In nucleotides, the CDR3 is TGCGCCAGCAGCCAAGAGAGGGAATTGTTCTATGGCTACACCTTC.

This chain links TRBV5-4 with TRBJ1-2; D may be TRBD1 (6 bases). Between the trimmed V and J ends, which lost 1 base and 0 bases, there was a span of 7 bases. Germline assignment: CDR1 SGHNT and CDR2 YYREEE (reference sequence). The CDR3 sequence is 14 residues long. CDR3 DNA: TGTGCCAGCAGCTTGCGGACAGCTAACTATGGCTACACCTTC. Translated: CASSLRTANYGYTF.

The chain employs TRBV6-6 and TRBJ1-3; perhaps TRBD1 as D (6 bases). Germline CDR1 is MNHNY and CDR2 is SVGAGI (reference sequence). V lost 8 bases to trimming and J lost 0 bases, with 11 bases between them. The CDR3 consists of 14 residues. CDR3 loop: CASFEQGSGNTIYF. For the CDR3, the DNA is TGTGCCAGCTTTGAACAGGGCTCTGGAAACACCATATATTTT.

This chain links TRBV4-1 with TRBJ1-1; D remains ambiguous. This CDR3 contains 16 residues. V dropped 0 bases and J dropped 4 bases, with 15 bases sitting between them. The germline V gene encodes CDR1 MGHRA and CDR2 YSYEKL. The chain's CDR3 is CASSQELAGSRTEAFF. CDR3 bases: TGCGCCAGCAGCCAAGAGTTGGCGGGATCCCGCACTGAAGCTTTCTTT.

The chain recombines TRBV29-1 with TRBJ1-1; TRBD1 aligns across 7 bases. This CDR3 is 13 amino acids long. The V and J ends lost 4 bases and 1 base, in that order; junction bases with no gene match: 3. CDR1 and CDR2 (germline): SQVTM, ANQGSEA. CDR3 sequence reads: CSVARQGNTEAFF. In nucleotides, the CDR3 is TGCAGCGTTGCCCGACAGGGGAACACTGAAGCTTTCTTT.

V and J are TRBV10-2 and TRBJ2-3; TRBD2 aligns across 9 bases. In germline, CDR1 is WSHSY, CDR2 SAAADI. Germline trimming cut 0 bases from V and 0 bases from J; bases unmatched to any gene: 4. The CDR3 is 17 residues long. CDR3 in DNA: TGCGCCAGCAGTGAGTCGATTCTAGCGGGGAGCACAGATACGCAGTATTTT. Its translation: CASSESILAGSTDTQYF.

The J gene is TRBJ2-5, the V gene TRBV7-9; 9 nucleotides agree with TRBD2. Germline-derived CDR1 and CDR2 are SEHNR and FQNEAQ (reference sequence). The CDR3 is 17 amino acids. Trimming removed 4 bases from V and 2 bases from J; junction bases left unmatched: 11. The CDR3 DNA follows: TGTGCCAGCAGCTCCCTGAGGGGCGGGAGGGGGCAAGAGACCCAGTACTTC. Encoded protein: CASSSLRGGRGQETQYF.

V is TRBV4-1 and J is TRBJ1-1; possible D gene TRBD1, 5 bases. The CDR3 totals 17 residues. Germline V CDR1 and CDR2: MGHRA, YSYEKL. V was shortened by 3 bases and J by 5 bases, with 22 bases between the two germline ends. CDR3: CASSQVNFGAVGTEAFF. The CDR3 DNA is TGCGCCAGCAGCCAGGTTAATTTTGGGGCAGTCGGAACTGAAGCTTTCTTT.

The chain links TRBV27 to TRBJ2-1; 11 nucleotides line up with TRBD2. Germline CDR1 reads MNHEY; CDR2 reads SMNVEV (reference sequence). The V segment lost 4 bases and the J segment 3 bases; nucleotides outside the gene matches: 5. The CDR3 runs 16 residues. CDR3 protein: CASSSLSGRGYNEQFF. CDR3 bases: TGTGCCAGCAGTTCCCTTAGCGGGAGGGGCTACAATGAGCAGTTCTTC.

This chain joins TRBV18 and TRBJ2-1, with D possibly TRBD1 on 5 matching bases. With 0 bases removed from V and 7 bases from J, the gap between germline ends came to 16 bases. Per germline, CDR1 KGHSH and CDR2 LQKENI. The CDR3 has 16 residues. As DNA, the CDR3 is TGTGCCAGCTCACCACCTGGGGCAGGGCCAGGGAATGAGCAGTTCTTC. Protein: CASSPPGAGPGNEQFF.